Below, 6 T cell receptor beta chains from the same sample are listed, as sequenced in a study of CD8 T cells in Susac syndrome. RNA totalling about 0.5 to 1 ug underwent reverse transcription with random hexamers. Via MiXCR, TCRdb re-called the immunoSEQ multiplex PCR reads, giving one row per CDR3 protein. Among some 180,000 distinct CDR3 sequences listed, about 95% were seen once. Sequencing was performed on CD4+ T cells from PBMCs. The receptors were gathered from a human donor in good health.

The J gene is TRBJ2-5, the V gene TRBV2, with 10 bases identical to TRBD2. The V gene end was trimmed by 6 bases and the J gene end by 1 base; junction bases not matched to a gene: 8. This CDR3 contains 16 residues. The germline gives CDR1 SNHLY, CDR2 FYNNEI. The CDR3 loop is CASSGRTSGLQETQYF. The CDR3 coding sequence is TGTGCCAGCAGCGGTCGGACTAGCGGACTCCAAGAGACCCAGTACTTC.

The rearrangement uses TRBV18 and TRBJ2-6; no reliable D call. CDR3 size: 14 residues. CDR1 is KGHSH, CDR2 LQKENI, per germline. Trimming took 2 bases from V and 0 from J, leaving 2 bases between them. The chain's CDR3 is CASSPYSGANVLTF. As DNA, the CDR3 is TGTGCCAGCTCACCATACTCTGGGGCCAACGTCCTGACTTTC.

The chain employs TRBV3-1 and TRBJ2-7; possible D gene TRBD1, 6 bases. Per germline, CDR1 LGHDT and CDR2 YNNKEL (reference sequence). Trimming removed 4 bases from V and 6 bases from J, with 19 bases in between. CDR3 length equals 15 residues. The chain's CDR3 is CASSLLPDSPLEQYF. In DNA form, the CDR3 reads TGTGCCAGCAGCCTTCTACCGGACAGTCCCCTCGAGCAGTACTTC.

This clonotype was seen once. The V gene is TRBV28, the J gene TRBJ2-1; D is unresolved. The CDR3 consists of 11 residues. Germline lookup yields CDR1 MDHEN and CDR2 SYDVKM. V was pared by 6 bases and J by 9 bases, with 9 bases between. CDR3 sequence reads: CASRASGEQFF. The CDR3 region has the DNA TGTGCCAGCAGGGCCTCGGGTGAGCAGTTCTTC.

The V gene is TRBV7-3, the J gene TRBJ2-1; 8 bases align to TRBD2. The V gene's germline CDR1 is SGHTA and CDR2 FQGTGA. J gave up 15 bases and V 0 bases, and 7 bases lay outside the gene matches. The CDR3 loop spans 13 amino acids. CDR3 loop: CASSLTGRADRFF. In DNA form, the CDR3 reads TGTGCCAGCAGCTTAACCGGGAGGGCCGATCGGTTCTTC.

V and J are TRBV20-1 and TRBJ1-5; D call uncertain. In germline, CDR1 is DFQATT, CDR2 SNEGSKA (reference sequence). Trimming took off 1 base at V and 4 bases at J, with 11 bases between the two ends. This CDR3 has 14 amino acids. The CDR3 nucleotides are TGCAGTGCTAGAGGTGGGGATACTAATCAGCCCCAGCATTTT. This gives the protein CSARGGDTNQPQHF.